These 13 T cell receptor beta chains were sequenced from one sample in a study of neurological immune-mediated disorders. A single record per CDR3 protein comes from TCRdb applying MiXCR to the 5' RACE reads. This sample has about 53,000 distinct CDR3 sequences, with 7% to 10% found just once. Specified time point: longitudinal time-point 3. Material for sequencing was PBMCs. The receptors stem from a woman between 40 and 50 years old in good health.

This clonotype was observed many times. This chain joins TRBV7-2 and TRBJ2-3; TRBD2 might be the D (5 bases). V dropped 5 bases and J dropped 1 base, with 16 bases sitting between them. Germline values: CDR1 SGHTA, CDR2 FQGNSA. CDR3 length equals 16 residues. The CDR3 DNA is TGTGCCAGCAGCCCCCGCGGACTTATAGGCACAGATACGCAGTATTTT. Its translation: CASSPRGLIGTDTQYF.

This clonotype has a count of ten or more. V and J are TRBV10-3 and TRBJ2-1; D is unclear. Trimming removed 2 bases at V and 1 base at J, with 12 bases between. This CDR3 is 16 amino acids long. Germline CDR1 ENHRY, CDR2 SYGVKD. Here the CDR3 reads CAISEPSRGSYNEQFF. DNA for the CDR3: TGTGCCATCAGTGAGCCCTCGAGAGGTTCCTACAATGAGCAGTTCTTC.

The chain employs TRBV14 and TRBJ2-1, with 16 bases identical to TRBD2. In germline, CDR1 is SGHDN, CDR2 FVKESK. Trimming cost V 3 bases and J 3 bases; bases outside gene matches: 11. The CDR3 has 20 amino acids. The CDR3 here is CASSQRPGTSGGAYYNEQFF. The CDR3 DNA follows: TGTGCCAGCAGCCAGAGACCCGGGACTAGCGGGGGGGCCTACTACAATGAGCAGTTCTTC.

This clonotype was recorded at least ten times. One junction end disagrees with the germline gene, perhaps due to a read error. The chain recombines TRBV4-1 with TRBJ2-5; 10 nucleotides align to TRBD1. CDR1 is MGHRA, CDR2 YSYEKL, per germline. CDR3 length equals 13 residues. This CDR3 reads CASRQGQGKTQYF. DNA of the CDR3: TGCGCCAGCCGCCAGGGACAGGGGAAGACCCAGTACTTC.

This clonotype came up many times. This chain connects TRBV7-9 to TRBJ2-7, with unresolved D. CDR1 is SEHNR and CDR2 is FQNEAQ in the germline V gene (reference sequence). The CDR3 loop spans 15 amino acids. V gave up 0 bases and J gave up 5 bases, with 14 bases separating them. The CDR3 region has the DNA TGTGCCAGCAGCTTAGCACACCGGCCAGTGAACGAGCAGTACTTC. Translation: CASSLAHRPVNEQYF. Variable domain in full (rest from reference TRBV7-9 and TRBJ2-7): DTGVSQNPRHKITKRGQNVTFRCDPISEHNRLYWYRQTLGQGPEFLTYFQNEAQLEKSRLLSDRFSAERPKGSFSTLEIQRTEQGDSAMYLCASSLAHRPVNEQYFGPGTRLTVT.

Worth noting for this clonotype: The CDR3 ends on some other residue instead of the conserved phenylalanine or tryptophan, so this is likely a read error. V usage is TRBV11-2 and J usage is TRBJ2-7; 9 bases line up with TRBD2. V gave up 2 bases and J gave up 3 bases; unmatched junction bases: 5. This CDR3 has 15 amino acids. Germline V gene sequence: CDR1 SGHAT, CDR2 FQNNGV. In nucleotides, the CDR3 is TGTGCCAGCAGCTTAAACCCTAGCGGGGACTACGAGCAGTACTTA. Amino acids: CASSLNPSGDYEQYL.

This clonotype was seen repeatedly, ten times or more. This chain joins TRBV9 and TRBJ2-7; 7 bases are shared with TRBD2. Germline loops: CDR1 SGDLS, CDR2 YYNGEE. The CDR3 loop spans 14 amino acids. The ends lost 3 bases at V and 0 bases at J; junction bases unmatched: 3. The CDR3 DNA follows: TGTGCCAGCAGCGAGGGACTACTCTCCTACGAGCAGTACTTC. Protein: CASSEGLLSYEQYF.

In its sample, this clonotype was seen many times. The chain recombines TRBV25-1 with TRBJ1-2; 7 nucleotides match TRBD1. V dropped 2 bases and J dropped 3; count of bases not matched to a gene: 6. CDR3 length: 15 residues. Per the germline V gene, CDR1 is MGHDK and CDR2 is SYGVNS. The CDR3 DNA reads TGTGCCAGCAGTGAACCTGGACAGGTGGACTATGGCTACACCTTC. It yields the protein CASSEPGQVDYGYTF.

The table lists this clonotype with many counts. J is TRBJ1-1 and V is TRBV6-6; tentative D call: TRBD1 (5 bases). Germline CDR1 and CDR2: MNHNY and SVGAGI (reference sequence). The CDR3 spans 14 residues. V dropped 2 bases and J dropped 10 bases, with 17 bases sitting between them. CDR3 bases: TGTGCCAGCAGTTACGCGCAGGGATCCCTGGGAGCTTTCTTT. Translation: CASSYAQGSLGAFF.

This clonotype was picked up many times. The rearrangement uses TRBV5-1 and TRBJ1-5; D is unresolved. V lost 0 bases and J 5 bases, leaving 9 bases between the germline ends. This CDR3 comprises 14 residues. Germline V lookup: CDR1 SGHRS, CDR2 YFSETQ. The CDR3 sequence is CASSLDSGYQPQHF. The CDR3 bases are TGCGCCAGCAGCTTGGACAGTGGGTATCAGCCCCAGCATTTT.

This clonotype was counted ten times or more. The chain recombines TRBV29-1 with TRBJ2-1; D ambiguous. Trimming removed 7 bases at V and 5 bases at J, with 12 bases between. The germline CDR1 and CDR2 sequences are SQVTM and ANQGSEA. This CDR3 has 12 amino acids. CDR3 bases: TGCAGCGCCGGAGCCCCCAACAATGAGCAGTTCTTC. Translating gives CSAGAPNNEQFF.

This clonotype was counted many times. This rearrangement joins TRBV20-1 to TRBJ2-7, with 9 bases fitting TRBD2. Trimming at V came to 6 bases and at J to 5 bases, leaving 11 bases not matched to a gene. The CDR3 is made up of 14 amino acids. CDR1 and CDR2 from the germline V gene are DFQATT and SNEGSKA (reference sequence). The CDR3 coding sequence is TGCAGTGCGGAAGATAGCGGGAGCAGAAACGAGCAGTACTTC. Amino acid sequence: CSAEDSGSRNEQYF.

To note about this clonotype: Germline and junction disagree at one end, which may indicate a read error. V and J are TRBV7-2 and TRBJ2-1, with D tentatively TRBD1 (6 bases). In germline, CDR1 is SGHTA, CDR2 FQGNSA. This CDR3 has 15 amino acids. CDR3 coding DNA: TGTGCCAGCAGCACGAGGGCTAGTAGGGACAATGAACAGTTCTTC. Protein product: CASSTRASRDNEQFF.